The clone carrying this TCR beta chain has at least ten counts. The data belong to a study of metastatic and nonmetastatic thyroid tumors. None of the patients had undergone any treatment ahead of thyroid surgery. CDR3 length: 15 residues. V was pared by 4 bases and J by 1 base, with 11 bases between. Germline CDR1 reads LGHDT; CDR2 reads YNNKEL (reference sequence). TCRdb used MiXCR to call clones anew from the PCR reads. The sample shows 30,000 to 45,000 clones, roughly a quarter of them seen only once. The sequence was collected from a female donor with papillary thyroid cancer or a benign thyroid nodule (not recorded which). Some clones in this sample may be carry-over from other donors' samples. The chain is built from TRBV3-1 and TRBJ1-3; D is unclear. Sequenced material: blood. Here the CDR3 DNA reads TGTGCCAGCAGCCGGACTAGTGGGTCTGGAAACACCATATATTTT. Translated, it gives CASSRTSGSGNTIYF.